This is a list of T cell receptor beta chains from one sample in a study of T cells in Graves' hyperthyroidism and ophthalmopathy. MiXCR, run by TCRdb on the multiplex PCR reads, gives a single entry per CDR3 protein. The table lists about 610,000 distinct CDR3 sequences, about 15% of them singletons. Sequenced: blood. The receptor set was obtained from a woman aged 40-49 years with Graves' ophthalmopathy. Each CDR3 is given with its conserved first and last residue. D genes are given only for firm matches. Clone sizes are given selectively: once, few, many, or a class where the clone is expanded.

clone size: -; D gene: TRBD1; V gene: TRBV6-5; J gene: TRBJ1-3; CDR3 protein: CASSYIRGQGRGNTIYF; CDR3 DNA: TGTGCCAGCAGTTACATTCGGGGACAGGGAAGGGGAAACACCATATATTTT
clone size: few; D gene: -; V gene: TRBV19; J gene: TRBJ2-2; CDR3 protein: CASTPPHASANTGELFF; CDR3 DNA: TGTGCCAGTACCCCCCCCCATGCTAGCGCGAACACCGGGGAGCTGTTTTTT
clone size: -; D gene: TRBD1; V gene: TRBV5-1; J gene: TRBJ1-5; CDR3 protein: CASSLGTGASRQPQHF; CDR3 DNA: TGCGCCAGCAGCTTGGGGACAGGGGCCTCCAGACAGCCCCAGCATTTT
clone size: many; D gene: -; V gene: TRBV6-4; J gene: TRBJ1-1; CDR3 protein: CASIPLPGRLNTEAFF; CDR3 DNA: TGTGCCAGCATCCCCCTCCCTGGCAGATTGAACACTGAAGCTTTCTTT
clone size: many; D gene: -; V gene: TRBV6-1; J gene: TRBJ1-6; CDR3 protein: CASSEGSSNSPLHF; CDR3 DNA: TGTGCCAGCAGTGAAGGCAGTTCAAATTCACCCCTCCACTTT
clone size: many; D gene: TRBD2; V gene: TRBV12-3/TRBV12-4; J gene: TRBJ2-5; CDR3 protein: CASRSSGGRETQYF; CDR3 DNA: TGTGCCAGCAGATCTTCGGGGGGGAGAGAGACCCAGTACTTC
clone size: few; D gene: TRBD2; V gene: TRBV15; J gene: TRBJ2-5; CDR3 protein: CATSSETIAGEETQYF; CDR3 DNA: TGTGCCACCAGCAGCGAAACTATAGCGGGAGAAGAGACCCAGTACTTC
clone size: many; D gene: -; V gene: TRBV24-1; J gene: TRBJ2-7; CDR3 protein: CATSSGNSYEQYF; CDR3 DNA: TGTGCCACCAGTTCGGGGAACTCCTACGAGCAGTACTTC
clone size: many; D gene: -; V gene: TRBV27; J gene: TRBJ1-2; CDR3 protein: CASSPRENSGGYTF; CDR3 DNA: TGTGCCAGCAGTCCACGGGAGAACAGTGGAGGCTACACCTTC
clone size: many; D gene: TRBD1; V gene: TRBV5-1; J gene: TRBJ1-1; CDR3 protein: CASSLAEGASTEAFF; CDR3 DNA: TGCGCCAGCAGCTTGGCCGAGGGGGCGAGTACTGAAGCTTTCTTT
clone size: -; D gene: -; V gene: TRBV11-2; J gene: TRBJ1-3; CDR3 protein: CASSLAFGGNTIYF; CDR3 DNA: TGTGCCAGCAGCTTAGCCTTCGGAGGAAACACCATATATTTT
clone size: -; D gene: -; V gene: TRBV6-2/TRBV6-3; J gene: TRBJ1-5; CDR3 protein: CASSWGALSNNQPQHF; CDR3 DNA: TGTGCCAGTTCCTGGGGGGCTTTGAGTAACAATCAGCCCCAGCATTTT
clone size: once; D gene: -; V gene: TRBV28; J gene: TRBJ1-6; CDR3 protein: CASSPSPTGNSYNSPLHF; CDR3 DNA: TGTGCCAGCAGTCCTAGTCCAACAGGGAACTCCTATAATTCACCCCTCCACTTT
clone size: many; D gene: TRBD2; V gene: TRBV7-9; J gene: TRBJ2-5; CDR3 protein: CASSLLLAAEGQYF; CDR3 DNA: TGTGCCAGCAGCTTACTACTAGCGGCAGAGGGCCAGTACTTC
clone size: many; D gene: TRBD1; V gene: TRBV30; J gene: TRBJ1-5; CDR3 protein: CAWSDGTGGNQPQHF; CDR3 DNA: TGTGCCTGGAGTGACGGGACAGGGGGCAATCAGCCCCAGCATTTT
clone size: many; D gene: TRBD1; V gene: TRBV6-5; J gene: TRBJ2-5; CDR3 protein: CASSWDRKQETQYF; CDR3 DNA: TGTGCCAGCAGTTGGGACAGAAAACAAGAGACCCAGTACTTC
clone size: many; D gene: TRBD1; V gene: TRBV6-8; J gene: TRBJ2-7; CDR3 protein: CASPRTGDYEQYF; CDR3 DNA: TGTGCCAGCCCCCGGACAGGGGACTACGAGCAGTACTTC
clone size: -; D gene: -; V gene: TRBV4-1; J gene: TRBJ1-5; CDR3 protein: CASSQGAGAAQPQHF; CDR3 DNA: TGCGCCAGCAGCCAAGGGGCAGGGGCGGCTCAGCCCCAGCATTTT
clone size: -; D gene: -; V gene: TRBV3-1; J gene: TRBJ2-5; CDR3 protein: CASSQGGVLGETQYF; CDR3 DNA: TGTGCCAGCAGCCAAGGGGGGGTACTAGGGGAGACCCAGTACTTC
clone size: few; D gene: -; V gene: TRBV5-6; J gene: TRBJ1-1; CDR3 protein: CASSLGEGVNTEAFF; CDR3 DNA: TGTGCCAGCAGCTTAGGGGAAGGGGTGAACACTGAAGCTTTCTTT
clone size: many; D gene: TRBD1; V gene: TRBV12-3/TRBV12-4; J gene: TRBJ2-7; CDR3 protein: CASSIFYQTGGVDEQYF; CDR3 DNA: TGTGCCAGCAGTATCTTCTATCAGACAGGGGGGGTAGACGAGCAGTACTTC
clone size: -; D gene: -; V gene: TRBV27; J gene: TRBJ2-2; CDR3 protein: CASTIGANTGELFF; CDR3 DNA: TGTGCCAGCACCATCGGGGCGAACACCGGGGAGCTGTTTTTT
clone size: few; D gene: TRBD2; V gene: TRBV11-2; J gene: TRBJ2-3; CDR3 protein: CASSLYLAGATDTQYF; CDR3 DNA: TGTGCCAGCAGCTTATATCTAGCGGGAGCAACAGATACGCAGTATTTT